The present T cell receptor (beta chain) was sequenced within a study of T cell repertoires in cytomegalovirus infection. Study information: Indications came from public TCR beta signatures; they pointed to CMV infection and to a matching HLA type. Notes on the study in general: Clonotypes of TCR beta that were HLA-C-restricted and CMV-specific dominated the ex vivo response.

Trimming at V came to 6 bases and at J to 4 bases, leaving 11 bases not matched to a gene. The CDR3 contains 17 residues. About this clonotype: Its antigen is still unknown.

One entry per CDR3 protein results from TCRdb running MiXCR on the reads. The sample has some 700,000 distinct CDR3 sequences, roughly a third seen once. The receptor comes from a human donor in good health (CMV status not recorded). Some clones in this sample may be carry-over from other donors' samples. The chain couples TRBV12-3 or TRBV12-4 to TRBJ2-2; TRBD1 matches 10 bases. Sequenced input: PBMCs. CDR3 in DNA: TGTGCCAGCAGCACGGGACAGGGGAAGGGTGCCACCGGGGAGCTGTTTTTT. Translating it yields CASSTGQGKGATGELFF.